The rows below give T cell receptor beta chains drawn from one sample of a study of shared T cell receptors in the human thymus. Libraries were prepared by immunoSEQ multiplex PCR; TCRdb keeps only in-frame clonotypes and omits some of them. Of some 640,000 clones in the sample, 70% to 90% were seen once. The same data also contributed to another study, on human thymus T cells.

The sample was thymocytes. These TCRs come from a boy younger than two with a congenital heart defect. The CDR3 runs from the conserved cysteine through the conserved F or W. Fields, in order: V gene, J gene, clone size, D gene, CDR3 DNA, CDR3 protein. A D gene is named only where the DNA matches it firmly. Size values are once, few and many counts, or a class for expanded clones, and some rows have none.

v_call: TRBV7-9; j_call: TRBJ1-1; clone_size: .; d_call: TRBD1; cdr3_nt: TGTGCCAGCAGCTCGTTGACAGGGATCACTGAAGCTTTCTTT; cdr3_aa: CASSSLTGITEAFF
v_call: TRBV25-1; j_call: TRBJ2-4; clone_size: .; d_call: TRBD2; cdr3_nt: TGTGCCAGCAGTGGAGCGGGAGGGCCGGACAAAAACATTCAGTACTTC; cdr3_aa: CASSGAGGPDKNIQYF
v_call: TRBV4-3; j_call: TRBJ2-7; clone_size: few; d_call: .; cdr3_nt: TGCGCCAGCAGCCGTTACTCTCAGGGTCGGTGCGAGCAGTACTTC; cdr3_aa: CASSRYSQGRCEQYF
v_call: TRBV4-1; j_call: TRBJ2-7; clone_size: .; d_call: .; cdr3_nt: TGCGCCAGCAGCCAAGAAAGGTATCCGACAGGGAGGTCCTACGAGCAGTACTTC; cdr3_aa: CASSQERYPTGRSYEQYF
v_call: TRBV6-7; j_call: TRBJ2-7; clone_size: .; d_call: .; cdr3_nt: TGTGCCAGCAGTTGCTTCACCGGGACACATACCTACGAGCAGTACTTC; cdr3_aa: CASSCFTGTHTYEQYF
v_call: TRBV27; j_call: TRBJ2-2; clone_size: once; d_call: TRBD2; cdr3_nt: TGTGCCAGCAGTAAGACTAGCGGGACTGGCGGGGAGCTGTTTTTT; cdr3_aa: CASSKTSGTGGELFF
v_call: TRBV5-6; j_call: TRBJ1-2; clone_size: .; d_call: .; cdr3_nt: TGTGCCAGCAGCTTGGTCTCTTTCCGACAGGTTAGTCACTATGGCTACACCTTC; cdr3_aa: CASSLVSFRQVSHYGYTF
v_call: TRBV5-3; j_call: TRBJ2-1; clone_size: .; d_call: TRBD1; cdr3_nt: TGTGCCAGAAGCACGAACATCCGGGACAGGACCCTTAGGGGTTACAATGAGCAGTTCTTC; cdr3_aa: CARSTNIRDRTLRGYNEQFF
v_call: TRBV10-3; j_call: TRBJ2-6; clone_size: .; d_call: .; cdr3_nt: TGTGCCGCGCGGCAGGGTATCTCTGGGGCCAACGTCCTGACTTTC; cdr3_aa: CAARQGISGANVLTF
v_call: TRBV18; j_call: TRBJ2-3; clone_size: .; d_call: .; cdr3_nt: TGTGCCAGCTCACCACCAGGACAGCACACAGATACGCAGTATTTT; cdr3_aa: CASSPPGQHTDTQYF